This T cell receptor (beta chain) emerged from a study of shared clonotypes between healthy human individuals. Points from the study as a whole: Clonotype sharing across a handful of donors was observed for about 5.5% of naive CD4 clonotypes. Larger richness was generally estimated for naive than memory subsets.

Under the authors' procedure: ImmunoSEQ supplied junction-only sequences lacking quality scores, so filtering was different. Repertoires were generated with immunoSEQ multiplex PCR, while TCRdb's copy carries only in-frame clones and drops some. The DNA gave D and trimming, while V, J and clone size come from that table. The sample carries about 1 million clones, about 77% recorded once. V was clipped by 4 bases and J by 6 bases, with 21 bases between them. Germline V lookup: CDR1 SGHDN, CDR2 FVKESK. The CDR3 contains 16 residues. This clone was detected once. What it recognizes is unknown. This clonotype originated in a man between 18 and 29 years old in good health. The chain links TRBV14 to TRBJ1-1, with D possibly matching TRBD1 (5 bases). Sequencing was done on a sample of memory CD4+ T cells sorted from blood. Stated subset: CD45RA-negative fraction. CDR3 region: CASSPVGWQGLSEAFF. CDR3 in DNA: TGTGCCAGCAGCCCGGTGGGGTGGCAGGGCCTCTCTGAAGCTTTCTTT.